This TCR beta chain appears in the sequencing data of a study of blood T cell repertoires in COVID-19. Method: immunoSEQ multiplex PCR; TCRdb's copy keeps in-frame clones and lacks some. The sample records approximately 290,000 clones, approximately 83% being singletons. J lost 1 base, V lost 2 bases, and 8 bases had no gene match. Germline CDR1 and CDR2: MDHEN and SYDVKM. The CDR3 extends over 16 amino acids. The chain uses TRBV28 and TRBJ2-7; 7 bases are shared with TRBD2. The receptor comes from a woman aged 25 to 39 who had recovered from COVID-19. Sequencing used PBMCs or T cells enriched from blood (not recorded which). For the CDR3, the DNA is TGTGCCAGCAGTTTAACTGGCGGGAGTCTATCCTACGAGCAGTACTTC. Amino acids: CASSLTGGSLSYEQYF.